The 8 T cell receptor beta chains in this list originate from one sample, sequenced in a study of beta chain features in type 1 diabetes. The investigators reverse transcribed all of the isolated RNA, so they sequenced expressed TCRB transcripts. Sequencing was performed with immunoSEQ multiplex PCR; in TCRdb, only in-frame clones are kept and a portion is missing. The sample consists of some 100,000 clones, approximately 39% of them appearing once. Sequences were obtained from stem cell memory CD4+ T cells from blood. The receptor set was obtained from a woman aged 18-30 years in good health.

This clone was seen only a few times. This chain joins TRBV13 and TRBJ2-5; TRBD2 matches at 8 bases. J gave up 1 base and V 5 bases, and 9 bases lay outside the gene matches. The CDR3 runs to 16 residues. Germline lookup yields CDR1 PRHDT and CDR2 FYEKMQ (reference sequence). The chain's CDR3 is CASSILAGTIQETQYF. In nucleotides, the CDR3 is TGTGCCAGCAGCATCTTAGCGGGGACAATCCAAGAGACCCAGTACTTC. Full variable domain (remainder filled in from reference TRBV13 and TRBJ2-5): AAGVIQSPRHLIKEKRETATLKCYPIPRHDTVYWYQQGPGQDPQFLISFYEKMQSDKGSIPDRFSAQQFSDYHSELNMSSLELGDSALYFCASSILAGTIQETQYFGPGTRLLVL.

This clone was detected a few times. J is TRBJ2-1 and V is TRBV5-1, with D possibly being TRBD2 (6 bases). Trimming cost V 6 bases and J 5 bases, with 15 bases left between them. CDR3 length: 14 amino acids. Germline V gene data show CDR1 as SGHRS and CDR2 as YFSETQ. CDR3 bases: TGCGCCAGCAATAGGGAGCGGGCGGACAATGAGCAGTTCTTC. It translates to CASNRERADNEQFF.

This clone has more than one count but fewer than ten. The chain has TRBV2 and TRBJ2-5; 8 bases fit TRBD2. CDR1 is SNHLY, CDR2 FYNNEI, per germline. After removal of 5 bases from V and 4 bases from J, the junction contained 3 bases not matched to a gene. The CDR3 covers 13 residues. The CDR3 loop is CASSFGRGETQYF. CDR3 bases: TGTGCCAGCAGTTTCGGGAGGGGAGAGACCCAGTACTTC. The full variable domain, rest sourced from reference TRBV2 and TRBJ2-5, is EPEVTQTPSHQVTQMGQEVILRCVPISNHLYFYWYRQILGQKVEFLVSFYNNEISEKSEIFDDQFSVERPDGSNFTLKIRSTKLEDSAMYFCASSFGRGETQYFGPGTRLLVL.

The table lists this clone with a few counts. The gene calls are TRBV29-1 and TRBJ1-1, with D tentatively TRBD1 (5 bases). Trimming cost V 4 bases and J 1 base, with 10 bases left between them. The CDR3 has 13 amino acids. Germline V gives CDR1 SQVTM, CDR2 ANQGSEA. CDR3 coding DNA: TGCAGCGTTGTGGGGCACCCGAACACTGAAGCTTTCTTT. It codes for CSVVGHPNTEAFF.

This chain joins TRBV30 and TRBJ1-2; 11 bases align to TRBD1. Losses at the gene ends were 6 bases for V and 8 bases for J; bases not matched to a gene: 11. Per germline, CDR1 GTSNPN and CDR2 SVGIG (reference sequence). The CDR3 runs 14 residues. CDR3: CACTTGQGAIGYTF. The CDR3 nucleotides are TGTGCCTGTACTACAGGACAGGGGGCTATCGGCTACACCTTC.

The chain has TRBV7-9 and TRBJ2-7; 11 bases are shared with TRBD2. Germline V gene sequence: CDR1 SEHNR, CDR2 FQNEAQ (reference sequence). The CDR3 consists of 19 residues. The trim removed 4 bases at V and 2 bases at J, leaving 16 bases unmatched. The CDR3 is CASSWGSGLAGSSPYEQYF. The DNA of the CDR3 is TGTGCCAGCAGCTGGGGATCCGGACTAGCGGGTTCCAGCCCCTACGAGCAGTACTTC.

V and J are TRBV2 and TRBJ1-2; D remains ambiguous. The CDR3 totals 11 residues. V lost 4 bases, J lost 9 bases, and 9 bases lay in between. Germline V lookup: CDR1 SNHLY, CDR2 FYNNEI. CDR3 loop: CASSVTVRYTF. For the CDR3, the DNA is TGTGCCAGCAGTGTTACAGTCCGCTACACCTTC.

The chain employs TRBV29-1 and TRBJ2-7; D may be TRBD2 (5 bases). The CDR3 is 13 residues long. V was shortened by 2 bases and J by 2 bases, with 10 bases between the two germline ends. Germline CDR1 and CDR2: SQVTM and ANQGSEA. In DNA form, the CDR3 reads TGCAGCGTTGAACCCCGGGGAGCCTACGAGCAGTACTTC. Translation: CSVEPRGAYEQYF.